These 20 T cell receptor beta chains originate from one sample sequenced in a study of blood T cell repertoires in COVID-19. Using immunoSEQ multiplex PCR, the repertoire was profiled, and TCRdb retains in-frame clones only, with some absent. The sample consists of some 200,000 clones, approximately 85% of them appearing once. The sequenced material came from peripheral blood. The source of these receptors is a woman of 80 years or more with acute or convalescent COVID-19.

The CDR3, as DNA: TGTGCCAGCAGCTTGGCGGCAGGGCGCGATCAGCCCCAGCATTTT. Translated: CASSLAAGRDQPQHF. The chain carries TRBV5-6 and TRBJ1-5; TRBD1 might be the D (5 bases). Trimming pared 0 bases from V and 5 bases from J, leaving 12 bases between. Germline V CDR1 and CDR2: SGHDT, YYEEEE. CDR3 size: 15 residues.

The chain has TRBV9 and TRBJ1-2, with D possibly TRBD1 on 5 matching bases. Germline V lookup: CDR1 SGDLS, CDR2 YYNGEE. V dropped 7 bases and J dropped 2 bases, with 18 bases sitting between them. This CDR3 contains 15 residues. The CDR3 region has the DNA TGTGCCAGCCGCTCCCCGACAAGGGGAAACTATGGCTACACCTTC. Its translation is CASRSPTRGNYGYTF.

The CDR3 here is CASSGQFVNSPLHF. The CDR3 region has the DNA TGTGCCAGCAGCGGACAGTTTGTTAATTCACCCCTCCACTTT. This chain joins TRBV6-5 and TRBJ1-6, with a weak D call TRBD1 (6 bases). Germline CDR1 MNHEY, CDR2 SVGAGI. V was shortened by 6 bases and J by 6 bases, with 12 bases between the two germline ends. The CDR3 sequence is 14 residues long.

J is TRBJ1-2 and V is TRBV2, with 12 bases aligning to TRBD1. CDR1 SNHLY and CDR2 FYNNEI come from the germline V gene. The CDR3 runs to 15 residues. The V and J ends lost 5 bases and 2 bases, in that order; junction bases with no gene match: 3. DNA of the CDR3: TGTGCCAGCAGTCTAGGGACAGGGGGCAACTATGGCTACACCTTC. Protein: CASSLGTGGNYGYTF.

The chain couples TRBV9 to TRBJ1-6; maybe TRBD1 (5 bases). Trimming took 0 bases from V and 8 from J, leaving 9 bases between them. The CDR3 sequence is 14 residues long. In germline, CDR1 is SGDLS, CDR2 YYNGEE. The CDR3: CASSVGGDHSPLHF. Here the CDR3 DNA reads TGTGCCAGCAGCGTAGGGGGGGACCATTCACCCCTCCACTTT. The full variable domain, rest sourced from reference TRBV9 and TRBJ1-6, is DSGVTQTPKHLITATGQRVTLRCSPRSGDLSVYWYQQSLDQGLQFLIQYYNGEERAKGNILERFSAQQFPDLHSELNLSSLELGDSALYFCASSVGGDHSPLHFGNGTRLTVT.

This sequence joins TRBV7-9 and TRBJ2-5; D gene ambiguous. The V gene lost 5 bases and the J gene lost 1 base, with 11 bases spanning the gap. CDR1 SEHNR and CDR2 FQNEAQ come from the germline V gene (reference sequence). This CDR3 is 14 amino acids long. CDR3 sequence: CASSPRARQETQYF. In DNA, the CDR3 is TGTGCCAGCAGCCCTCGCGCCCGCCAAGAGACCCAGTACTTC.

The CDR3 protein is CASSLSGRGGQKLFF. CDR3 DNA sequence: TGTGCCAGCAGCTTAAGCGGCAGGGGTGGCCAAAAACTGTTTTTT. This chain connects TRBV7-9 to TRBJ1-4; tentative D call: TRBD1 (6 bases). V was shortened by 2 bases and J by 9 bases, with 16 bases between the two germline ends. This CDR3 has 15 amino acids. Per germline, CDR1 SEHNR and CDR2 FQNEAQ (reference sequence).

This clone has only a few counts. The chain combines TRBV7-6 with TRBJ1-1; D unresolved. V dropped 7 bases and J dropped 5 bases, with 17 bases sitting between them. Germline loops: CDR1 SGHVS, CDR2 FNYEAQ. The CDR3 has 14 amino acids. The CDR3 reads CASIRGGIRTEAFF. In nucleotides, the CDR3 is TGTGCCAGCATCCGGGGAGGTATTCGTACTGAAGCTTTCTTT.

The chain employs TRBV19 and TRBJ1-1; TRBD1 might be the D (5 bases). Germline V CDR1 and CDR2: LNHDA, SQIVND (reference sequence). The V end lost 5 bases, the J end lost 1 base, and 8 bases lay between the germline ends. The CDR3 is made up of 13 amino acids. This CDR3 is CASSHGQNTEAFF. CDR3 coding DNA: TGTGCCAGTAGTCACGGACAGAACACTGAAGCTTTCTTT.

The rearrangement joins TRBV7-2 to TRBJ2-3; the D gene is possibly TRBD2 (6 bases). The CDR3 has 16 amino acids. V shed 3 bases and J shed 3 bases, with 16 bases lying between them. Per germline, CDR1 SGHTA and CDR2 FQGNSA. The chain's CDR3 is CASSFSAGFLTDTQYF. As DNA, the CDR3 is TGTGCCAGCAGCTTTTCGGCGGGGTTTTTAACAGATACGCAGTATTTT.

This chain uses TRBV6-2 or TRBV6-3 with TRBJ2-3, with TRBD1 matching 8 bases. CDR1 is MNHEY and CDR2 is SVGEGT in the germline V gene. CDR3 length: 15 amino acids. V shed 5 bases and J 1 base; nucleotides not matched to a gene: 5. The CDR3 DNA reads TGTGCCAGCAGTATTACAGGGGGAGGCACAGATACGCAGTATTTT. Translated: CASSITGGGTDTQYF.

This chain uses TRBV6-5 with TRBJ2-2; D is perhaps TRBD1 (6 bases). This CDR3 region has 15 residues. CDR1 MNHEY and CDR2 SVGAGI come from the germline V gene. V lost 7 bases and J 0 bases, leaving 12 bases between the germline ends. The CDR3 DNA sequence: TGTGCCAGCACCCCGGACAGTCCGAACACCGGGGAGCTGTTTTTT. It translates to CASTPDSPNTGELFF.

The chain links TRBV19 to TRBJ1-6; the D is unclear. The CDR3 spans 14 residues. V was shortened by 3 bases and J by 6 bases, with 9 bases between the two germline ends. The germline CDR1 and CDR2 sequences are LNHDA and SQIVND (reference sequence). CDR3: CASSMGKANSPLHF. CDR3 sequence (DNA): TGTGCCAGTAGTATGGGCAAGGCTAATTCACCCCTCCACTTT.

This clone was counted only a few times. The chain carries TRBV18 and TRBJ1-1, with D possibly being TRBD1 (6 bases). Germline V gives CDR1 KGHSH, CDR2 LQKENI. This CDR3 has 15 amino acids. V lost 2 bases to trimming and J lost 1 base, with 11 bases between them. The CDR3 sequence is CASSPWIGGNTEAFF. The CDR3 DNA reads as TGTGCCAGCTCACCATGGATAGGGGGGAACACTGAAGCTTTCTTT.

The chain is built from TRBV29-1 and TRBJ1-2; tentatively, D is TRBD1 (5 bases). Deletions cut 0 bases from V and 6 bases from J, with 14 bases between. The CDR3 length is 14 residues. Looked up from germline, CDR1 is SQVTM and CDR2 is ANQGSEA. The DNA for the CDR3 is TGCAGCGTTGAAGATTCGGCAGGGAAGAATGGCTACACCTTC. As protein: CSVEDSAGKNGYTF. Filled out from reference TRBV29-1 and TRBJ1-2, the complete variable domain reads SAVISQKPSRDICQRGTSLTIQCQVDSQVTMMFWYRQQPGQSLTLIATANQGSEATYESGFVIDKFPISRPNLTFSTLTVSNMSPEDSSIYLCSVEDSAGKNGYTFGSGTRLTVV.

The chain couples TRBV27 to TRBJ1-4; D remains ambiguous. The V and J ends lost 3 bases and 11 bases respectively, with 10 bases between them. The CDR3 loop spans 12 amino acids. Germline loops: CDR1 MNHEY, CDR2 SMNVEV (reference sequence). CDR3: CASSFSGGKLFF. For the CDR3, the DNA is TGTGCCAGCAGTTTCTCCGGCGGGAAACTGTTTTTT. The whole variable domain, filled in from reference TRBV27 and TRBJ1-4, reads EAQVTQNPRYLITVTGKKLTVTCSQNMNHEYMSWYRQDPGLGLRQIYYSMNVEVTDKGDVPEGYKVSRKEKRNFPLILESPSPNQTSLYFCASSFSGGKLFFGSGTQLSVL.

The chain combines TRBV7-2 with TRBJ2-7; TRBD2 agrees at 11 bases. CDR1 is SGHTA, CDR2 FQGNSA, per germline. Trimming took 3 bases from V and 5 from J; bases not matched to a gene: 6. The CDR3 has 15 amino acids. Here the CDR3 reads CASSFSGRARNEQYF. For the CDR3, the DNA is TGTGCCAGCAGCTTTAGCGGGAGGGCGAGAAACGAGCAGTACTTC.

The chain combines TRBV6-5 with TRBJ2-5; possibly TRBD1 for D (6 bases). The CDR3 contains 13 residues. V was clipped by 7 bases and J by 2 bases, with 11 bases between them. Looked up from germline, CDR1 is MNHEY and CDR2 is SVGAGI. CDR3: CASIRGSQETQYF. CDR3 DNA: TGTGCCAGCATTAGGGGGTCGCAAGAGACCCAGTACTTC.

The rearrangement joins TRBV4-1 to TRBJ2-2; 11 positions match TRBD1. The length of the CDR3 is 15 residues. Germline V CDR1 and CDR2: MGHRA, YSYEKL. Trimming removed 3 bases from V and 4 bases from J; junction bases left unmatched: 1. The CDR3 loop is CASSHGQGATGELFF. The CDR3 bases are TGCGCCAGCAGCCACGGACAGGGGGCCACCGGGGAGCTGTTTTTT.

A single count supports this clone. The rearrangement joins TRBV20-1 to TRBJ1-2; D remains unclear. The CDR3 has 13 amino acids. Germline CDR1 is DFQATT and CDR2 is SNEGSKA (reference sequence). V lost 3 bases and J lost 5, with 13 bases in between. The CDR3, as DNA: TGCAGTGCTAGTCGGGATACGCCTTATGGCTACACCTTC. Translated, it gives CSASRDTPYGYTF.